The rows below give T cell receptor beta chains drawn from one sample of a study of T cells in Graves' hyperthyroidism and ophthalmopathy. MiXCR was run by TCRdb on the multiplex PCR reads, yielding one entry per CDR3 protein. The sample carries around 690,000 distinct CDR3 sequences, roughly 20% recorded once. Sequenced material: blood. The receptors here all came from a man younger than 45 with Graves' ophthalmopathy. CDR3s include the opening cysteine and the closing phenylalanine or tryptophan. Fields, in order: V gene, CDR3 protein.

V: TRBV6-1
CDR3: CASSEASAHNEQFF

V: TRBV11-2
CDR3: CASSPDGISYNEQFF

V: TRBV6-2/TRBV6-3
CDR3: CASSADRGRNQPQHF

V: TRBV28
CDR3: CASSQLGPGSLETQYF

V: TRBV30
CDR3: CAWSVDSAPQETQYF

V: TRBV5-8
CDR3: CASSPQGNGYTF

V: TRBV19
CDR3: CATTGLAEYNEQFF

V: TRBV10-3
CDR3: CAISDLNRSYEQYF

V: TRBV7-8
CDR3: CASSDPKAEQYF

V: TRBV11-2
CDR3: CASSLSHSSPGQGAYEQYF

V: TRBV7-2
CDR3: CASSKGLAVETQYF

V: TRBV12-3/TRBV12-4
CDR3: CASSPVGREQYF

V: TRBV19
CDR3: CASSPLGTSGSETQYF

V: TRBV7-2
CDR3: CASSSGTVTNEQFF

V: TRBV9
CDR3: CASSLDRTNGWGETQYF

V: TRBV7-9
CDR3: CASSPQGQAMNTEAFF

V: TRBV28
CDR3: CASTLMTVSEQFF

V: TRBV3-1
CDR3: CASSQARNRVTGNTIYF

V: TRBV5-1
CDR3: CASSPRPPTSTDTQYF

V: TRBV3-1
CDR3: CASSQDLGAPQGAFF

V: TRBV5-1
CDR3: CASSFGAEGGELFF

V: TRBV9
CDR3: CASSSFDRDEQYF

V: TRBV7-9
CDR3: CASSEGGRYEQYF

V: TRBV2
CDR3: CASSFELNTEAFF

V: TRBV29-1
CDR3: CSVEAPTGGEYNEQFF

V: TRBV20-1
CDR3: CSARGQGARTDTQYF

V: TRBV7-9
CDR3: CASSLAQSNTIYF

V: TRBV12-3/TRBV12-4
CDR3: CASSKAGGYYEQYF

V: TRBV29-1
CDR3: CSVELAGAGNEQFF

V: TRBV3-1
CDR3: CASSPTTLMNTEAFF

V: TRBV7-2
CDR3: CASSPQQLGAHGYTF

V: TRBV13
CDR3: CASSFRRTADEQFF

V: TRBV2
CDR3: CASKRDRGPEQYF

V: TRBV20-1
CDR3: CSARVGGSYGYTF

V: TRBV6-2/TRBV6-3
CDR3: CASSYSAGQGTHGNQPQHF

V: TRBV28
CDR3: CASSLRFSTDTQYF

V: TRBV3-1
CDR3: CASSQEASGSSYEQYF

V: TRBV29-1
CDR3: CIVDPGTSGSLSSYNEQFF

V: TRBV7-9
CDR3: CASSFRGANEQFF

V: TRBV7-3
CDR3: CASSRFLYDNEQFF

V: TRBV7-2
CDR3: CASSLALKGDYGYTF

V: TRBV25-1
CDR3: CASSDRYPGRTQETQYF

V: TRBV5-5
CDR3: CASSLSPGGRLAGGEDTQYF

V: TRBV12-3/TRBV12-4
CDR3: CASIPSGLAGYNEQFF

V: TRBV6-1
CDR3: CASSPGTPFYEQYF

V: TRBV5-4
CDR3: CASTRGGQETQYF

V: TRBV5-8
CDR3: CASSLGQGHMNTEAFF

V: TRBV11-2
CDR3: CASSIRADSSYNEQFF

V: TRBV18
CDR3: CASSRGLAGVDEQFF

V: TRBV2
CDR3: CASSVRGTGQGGYTF

V: TRBV29-1
CDR3: CSVGGGQSAFF

V: TRBV4-3
CDR3: CASSQVGAGTGEETQYF

V: TRBV13
CDR3: CASSPRRLYTDTQYF

V: TRBV28
CDR3: CASSPLGERELNEQFF

V: TRBV19
CDR3: CASSRATGEANVLTF

V: TRBV12-3/TRBV12-4
CDR3: CASSLTVWGKADTQYF

V: TRBV24-1
CDR3: CATSDLVRGGASEQFF